The 15 T cell receptor beta chains below come from one sample, sequenced in a study of long-term antiretroviral therapy in people with HIV. An immunoSEQ assay, version v3.0, was performed at survey level. Profiled with immunoSEQ multiplex PCR; TCRdb holds only in-frame clones, not every one. This sample has approximately 19,000 clones; 75% to 85% occur once, and the top ten carry 5% to 7%. The sample consisted of unsorted PBMCs, taken at the start of antiretroviral therapy, before treatment. These TCRs come from a man younger than 35 with HIV.

The chain is built from TRBV6-1 and TRBJ2-1; no clear D. CDR1 is MNHNS, CDR2 SASEGT, per germline. This CDR3 is built from 15 residues. Trimming pared 5 bases from V and 5 bases from J, leaving 16 bases between. CDR3 DNA sequence: TGTGCCAGCAGTACCCGCCCTCTGGACGACAATGAGCAGTTCTTC. The encoded protein is CASSTRPLDDNEQFF.

V gene TRBV14 combines with J gene TRBJ1-1, with D hard to call. The CDR3 loop spans 15 amino acids. The germline V gene has CDR1 SGHDN and CDR2 FVKESK. V was pared by 4 bases and J by 6 bases, with 18 bases between. As DNA, the CDR3 is TGTGCCAGCAGCCGAGGAAGGTCAGGCGGCCCTGAAGCTTTCTTT. This sequence encodes CASSRGRSGGPEAFF.

The chain couples TRBV5-1 to TRBJ2-3; D unclear. Germline V gives CDR1 SGHRS, CDR2 YFSETQ. V lost 1 base and J 3 bases, leaving 0 bases between the germline ends. The CDR3 is 11 residues long. The CDR3 nucleotides are TGCGCCAGCAGCTTGACAGATACGCAGTATTTT. Amino acid sequence: CASSLTDTQYF.

The chain has TRBV12-5 and TRBJ2-1; D might be TRBD2 (5 bases). The CDR3 has 13 amino acids. Trimming stripped 0 bases from V and 10 bases from J, with 10 bases between. Germline V gene lookup returns CDR1 LGHNT and CDR2 FRNRAP. As DNA, the CDR3 is TGTGCTAGTGGTTTGGTGGTCGGAGGAGAGCAGTTCTTC. Protein sequence: CASGLVVGGEQFF.

This sequence joins TRBV4-3 and TRBJ2-3, with 9 bases lining up with TRBD1. V lost 1 base and J lost 5; bases outside the gene matches: 4. The CDR3 is 15 residues long. CDR1 LGHNA and CDR2 YSLEER come from the germline V gene. CDR3 in DNA: TGCGCCAGCAGCCAAGTAGGGGACAGGGTAGATACGCAGTATTTT. Protein sequence: CASSQVGDRVDTQYF.

This chain joins TRBV15 and TRBJ1-2, with unresolved D. Trimming removed 0 bases from V and 10 bases from J, with 12 bases in between. Germline V CDR1 and CDR2: LNHNV, YYDKDF (reference sequence). The CDR3 runs 13 residues. The CDR3 region is CATSRDSDQYYTF. The DNA for the CDR3 is TGTGCCACCAGCAGAGATTCGGACCAGTACTACACCTTC.

The chain is built from TRBV7-9 and TRBJ1-4, with 7 positions matching TRBD1. Germline CDR1 reads SEHNR; CDR2 reads FQNEAQ (reference sequence). The CDR3 is 16 amino acids. The junction had 13 bases not matched to a gene; V was cut back by 5 bases and J by 7 bases. CDR3 sequence (DNA): TGTGCCAGCAGCCCAAAGGGGGCGAACACCTTTGAAAAACTGTTTTTT. It encodes CASSPKGANTFEKLFF. The entire variable domain, with the rest obtained from reference TRBV7-9 and TRBJ1-4, is as follows: DTGVSQNPRHKITKRGQNVTFRCDPISEHNRLYWYRQTLGQGPEFLTYFQNEAQLEKSRLLSDRFSAERPKGSFSTLEIQRTEQGDSAMYLCASSPKGANTFEKLFFGSGTQLSVL.

The chain has TRBV10-3 and TRBJ2-1; TRBD2 matches 8 bases. The trim removed 2 bases at V and 9 bases at J, leaving 9 bases unmatched. CDR1 ENHRY and CDR2 SYGVKD come from the germline V gene. This CDR3 region has 15 residues. The CDR3 DNA follows: TGTGCCATCAGTGAGGATAGCGGGACTAAAAGTGAGCAGTTCTTC. Its translation is CAISEDSGTKSEQFF.

The genes are TRBV4-3 and TRBJ2-4; 13 bases fit TRBD2. The CDR3 runs to 17 residues. Trimming removed 0 bases from V and 10 bases from J; junction bases left unmatched: 9. Germline V gives CDR1 LGHNA, CDR2 YSLEER. CDR3 DNA sequence: TGCGCCAGCAGCCAAGAAAAACCGGGACTAGCGGGATCTATTCAGTACTTC. Protein product: CASSQEKPGLAGSIQYF.

The chain combines TRBV29-1 with TRBJ2-6; D not certain. The CDR3 spans 16 residues. The germline V gene encodes CDR1 SQVTM and CDR2 ANQGSEA. The germline V and J ends were trimmed by 1 base and 0 bases, with 10 bases remaining between them. The CDR3 DNA reads TGCAGCGTTGAAGGCGAGGCAAACTCTGGGGCCAACGTCCTGACTTTC. It encodes CSVEGEANSGANVLTF.

This clone was seen a handful of times. This chain links TRBV14 with TRBJ1-1; D call uncertain. Germline V gene data show CDR1 as SGHDN and CDR2 as FVKESK. The CDR3 sequence is 17 residues long. The V gene lost 4 bases and the J gene lost 3 bases, with 21 bases spanning the gap. CDR3 coding DNA: TGTGCCAGCAGCCTACGACTCGCTCCCCAGGCAGACACTGAAGCTTTCTTT. Encoded protein: CASSLRLAPQADTEAFF.

In its sample, this clone was seen once. The chain employs TRBV5-4 and TRBJ1-2, with D tentatively TRBD1 (5 bases). The V end was cut by 0 bases, the J end by 7 bases, with 10 bases between. The CDR3 spans 13 residues. The germline V gene encodes CDR1 SGHNT and CDR2 YYREEE (reference sequence). The CDR3 sequence: CASSLGGRGGYTF. In DNA, the CDR3 is TGTGCCAGCAGCTTGGGGGGGAGAGGTGGCTACACCTTC.

The CDR3 is CASSFGTQYTDTQYF. CDR3 bases: TGTGCCAGCAGCTTCGGGACACAATACACAGATACGCAGTATTTT. The chain has TRBV7-6 and TRBJ2-3; TRBD1 is a possible D gene (6 bases). In germline, CDR1 is SGHVS, CDR2 FNYEAQ. V dropped 3 bases and J dropped 2 bases, with 12 bases sitting between them. The CDR3 length is 15 residues.

The rearrangement links TRBV5-4 to TRBJ2-7, with D possibly called TRBD1 or TRBD2 (6 bases each). This CDR3 is 18 amino acids long. The germline CDR1 and CDR2 sequences are SGHNT and YYREEE (reference sequence). The V end was cut by 2 bases, the J end by 6 bases, with 27 bases between. CDR3 nucleotide sequence: TGTGCCAGCAGCTTAGGGTCTGGGAATAGCGGAGTGGGGGCCGAGCAGTACTTC. Translated, it gives CASSLGSGNSGVGAEQYF.

Here the CDR3 reads CASSPSGGYEQYF. For the CDR3, the DNA is TGTGCCAGCTCACCATCGGGGGGCTACGAGCAGTACTTC. The chain recombines TRBV18 with TRBJ2-7; TRBD2 agrees at 7 bases. This CDR3 has 13 residues. The trim removed 2 bases at V and 3 bases at J, leaving 1 base unmatched. Germline CDR1 KGHSH, CDR2 LQKENI.